These T cell receptor beta chains were read from a single sample in a study of memory CD4+ T cells and cytomegalovirus serostatus. Sequencing was performed with immunoSEQ multiplex PCR; in TCRdb, only in-frame clones are kept and a portion is missing. The sample has over 40,000 clones; under 90% are singletons. Material: memory CD4+ T cells from blood. The source is an adult in good health and CMV-seronegative. Both conserved end residues are part of each CDR3. The D gene is left open where the match is weak. Size tells how often a clone was seen (once, few, many) or the class of an expanded clone, and some rows leave it out.

v_gene: TRBV30; abundance: -; d_gene: -; j_gene: TRBJ2-3; CDR3nt: TGTGCCTGGAGTGGTGGCCGTTTGGCGATGACGCAGTATTTT; CDR3aa: CAWSGGRLAMTQYF
v_gene: TRBV4-3; abundance: -; d_gene: TRBD1; j_gene: TRBJ1-1; CDR3nt: TGCGCCAGCAGCCAGACAGGGGGTAACACTGAAGCTTTCTTT; CDR3aa: CASSQTGGNTEAFF
v_gene: TRBV11-2; abundance: once; d_gene: -; j_gene: TRBJ2-1; CDR3nt: TGTGCCAGCAGCCTTACAGGGTTGGGGGACGAGCAGTTCTTC; CDR3aa: CASSLTGLGDEQFF
v_gene: TRBV5-5; abundance: -; d_gene: -; j_gene: TRBJ1-2; CDR3nt: TGTGCCAGCAGCGTGACGGCGGTTTATGGCTACACCTTC; CDR3aa: CASSVTAVYGYTF
v_gene: TRBV18; abundance: -; d_gene: TRBD1; j_gene: TRBJ1-1; CDR3nt: TGTGCCAGCTCCCGACAGGGAGAAAACACTGAAGCTTTCTTT; CDR3aa: CASSRQGENTEAFF
v_gene: TRBV2; abundance: -; d_gene: -; j_gene: TRBJ1-1; CDR3nt: TGTGCCAGCAGTGAGGTGGGCCGCGGGACTGAAGCTTTCTTT; CDR3aa: CASSEVGRGTEAFF
v_gene: TRBV11-3; abundance: -; d_gene: -; j_gene: TRBJ2-3; CDR3nt: TGTGCCAGCAGCGCCGGGACTTCACTCACAGATACGCAGTATTTT; CDR3aa: CASSAGTSLTDTQYF
v_gene: TRBV19; abundance: -; d_gene: -; j_gene: TRBJ2-2; CDR3nt: TGTGCCAGTAGTATCTCAGGGTACCGCGGGGAGCTGTTTTTT; CDR3aa: CASSISGYRGELFF
v_gene: TRBV4-3; abundance: -; d_gene: -; j_gene: TRBJ2-1; CDR3nt: TGCGCCAGCAGCCAAGAGGGGAGTGAGCAGTTCTTC; CDR3aa: CASSQEGSEQFF
v_gene: TRBV5-1; abundance: -; d_gene: TRBD2; j_gene: TRBJ2-7; CDR3nt: TGCGCCAGCAGCCTTGGACTAGCGGGGGCCTACGAGCAGTACTTC; CDR3aa: CASSLGLAGAYEQYF
v_gene: TRBV6-6; abundance: few; d_gene: TRBD1; j_gene: TRBJ1-6; CDR3nt: TGTGCCAGCAGCTACGGGACAGCTAATTCACCCCTCCACTTT; CDR3aa: CASSYGTANSPLHF
v_gene: TRBV25-1; abundance: once; d_gene: -; j_gene: TRBJ1-1; CDR3nt: TGTGCCAGCAGTGAACGGACAGCTAACACTGAAGCTTTCTTT; CDR3aa: CASSERTANTEAFF
v_gene: TRBV6-6; abundance: -; d_gene: TRBD1; j_gene: TRBJ1-3; CDR3nt: TGTGCCAGCAAACCGACAGGGTCCGGAAACACCATATATTTT; CDR3aa: CASKPTGSGNTIYF
v_gene: TRBV14; abundance: few; d_gene: TRBD2; j_gene: TRBJ2-7; CDR3nt: TGTGCCAGCAGCCAACGGGCGGGGGGGCTAGTCTACGAGCAGTACTTC; CDR3aa: CASSQRAGGLVYEQYF
v_gene: TRBV28; abundance: -; d_gene: -; j_gene: TRBJ1-5; CDR3nt: TGTGCCAGCAGACTCCGATTAGGAGCTATTAATCAGCCCCAGCATTTT; CDR3aa: CASRLRLGAINQPQHF
v_gene: TRBV4-1; abundance: -; d_gene: -; j_gene: TRBJ2-2; CDR3nt: TGCGCCAGCAGCCAAGATGGGGGTTATCCCGGGGAGCTGTTTTTT; CDR3aa: CASSQDGGYPGELFF
v_gene: TRBV7-2; abundance: -; d_gene: -; j_gene: TRBJ1-2; CDR3nt: TGTGCCAGCAGCTTAGATCGGGGCAACTATGGCTACACCTTC; CDR3aa: CASSLDRGNYGYTF
v_gene: TRBV6-6; abundance: -; d_gene: -; j_gene: TRBJ1-5; CDR3nt: TGTGCCAGCAGCCTCCAACATGGGGTCGAACAGCCCCAGCATTTT; CDR3aa: CASSLQHGVEQPQHF
v_gene: TRBV30; abundance: -; d_gene: TRBD1; j_gene: TRBJ2-7; CDR3nt: TGTGCCTGGATGTTACAGGGGCGTGGGTCCTACGAGCAGTACTTC; CDR3aa: CAWMLQGRGSYEQYF
v_gene: TRBV28; abundance: -; d_gene: -; j_gene: TRBJ1-1; CDR3nt: TGTGCCAGCAGTTACCAGAGGACTGAAGCTTTCTTT; CDR3aa: CASSYQRTEAFF
v_gene: TRBV7-9; abundance: few; d_gene: -; j_gene: TRBJ1-2; CDR3nt: TGTGCCAGCAGCCCAGCAGCTAACTATGGCTACACCTTC; CDR3aa: CASSPAANYGYTF
v_gene: TRBV10-3; abundance: -; d_gene: -; j_gene: TRBJ2-2; CDR3nt: TGTGCCATCAGTGAGAGTCCCGGGGGCAACGGGGAGCTGTTTTTT; CDR3aa: CAISESPGGNGELFF
v_gene: TRBV5-1; abundance: -; d_gene: -; j_gene: TRBJ1-6; CDR3nt: TGCGCCAGCAAGGATGGGAATTCACCCCTCCACTTT; CDR3aa: CASKDGNSPLHF